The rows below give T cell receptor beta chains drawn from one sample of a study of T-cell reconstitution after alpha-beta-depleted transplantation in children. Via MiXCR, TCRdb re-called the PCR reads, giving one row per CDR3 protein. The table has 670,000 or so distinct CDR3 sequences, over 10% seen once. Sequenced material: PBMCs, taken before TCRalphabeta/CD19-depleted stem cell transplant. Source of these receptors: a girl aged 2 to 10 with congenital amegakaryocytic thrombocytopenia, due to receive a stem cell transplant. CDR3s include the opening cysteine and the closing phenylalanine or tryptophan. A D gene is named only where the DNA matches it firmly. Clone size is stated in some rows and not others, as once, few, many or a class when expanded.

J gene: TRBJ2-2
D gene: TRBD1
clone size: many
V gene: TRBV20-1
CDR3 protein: CSASDLGQGKTGELFF
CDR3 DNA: TGCAGTGCTAGCGACTTGGGACAGGGGAAAACCGGGGAGCTGTTTTTT

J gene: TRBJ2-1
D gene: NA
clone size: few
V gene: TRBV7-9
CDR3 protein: CASSVLIAGNEQFF
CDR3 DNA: TGTGCCAGCAGCGTTCTAATAGCAGGGAATGAGCAGTTCTTC

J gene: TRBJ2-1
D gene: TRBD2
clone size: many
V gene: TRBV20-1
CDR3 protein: CSARPYSGAHNEQFF
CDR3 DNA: TGCAGTGCTCGACCTTATAGCGGGGCTCACAATGAGCAGTTCTTC

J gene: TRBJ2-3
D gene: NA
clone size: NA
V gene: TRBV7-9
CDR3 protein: CASSPLIYPSTDTQYF
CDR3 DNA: TGTGCCAGCAGCCCCCTAATATACCCTAGCACAGATACGCAGTATTTT

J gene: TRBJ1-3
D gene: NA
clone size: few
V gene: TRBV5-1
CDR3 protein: CASSSTDGSSGNTIYF
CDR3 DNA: TGCGCCAGCAGCTCGACGGACGGAAGCTCTGGAAACACCATATATTTT

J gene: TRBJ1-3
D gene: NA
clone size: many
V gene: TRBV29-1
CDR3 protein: CSVLQGNTIYF
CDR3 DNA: TGCAGCGTCCTACAGGGAAACACCATATATTTT

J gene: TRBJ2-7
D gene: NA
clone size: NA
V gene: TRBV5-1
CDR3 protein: CASSPGHTGYEQYF
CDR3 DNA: TGCGCCAGCAGCCCAGGACACACAGGCTACGAGCAGTACTTC

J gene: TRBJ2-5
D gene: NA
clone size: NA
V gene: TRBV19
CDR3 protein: CASSPLEAKKGETQYF
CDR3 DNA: TGTGCCAGTAGTCCACTCGAGGCCAAGAAAGGGGAGACCCAGTACTTC

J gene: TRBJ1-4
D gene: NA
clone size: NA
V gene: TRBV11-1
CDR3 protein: CASSLARQSVNEKLFF
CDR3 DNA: TGTGCCAGCAGCTTAGCCAGGCAGAGCGTTAATGAAAAACTGTTTTTT

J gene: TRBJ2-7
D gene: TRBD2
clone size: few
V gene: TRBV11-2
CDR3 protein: CASSLKGTSSDYEQYF
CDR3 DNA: TGTGCCAGCAGCTTAAAGGGGACTAGCAGCGACTACGAGCAGTACTTC

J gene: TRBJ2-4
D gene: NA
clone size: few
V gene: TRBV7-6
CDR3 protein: CASSAYKNIQYF
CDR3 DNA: TGTGCCAGCAGCGCCTACAAAAACATTCAGTACTTC

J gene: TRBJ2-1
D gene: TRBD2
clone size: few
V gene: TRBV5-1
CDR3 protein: CASSLGDSGKNYNEQFF
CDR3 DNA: TGCGCCAGCAGCTTGGGGGATAGCGGGAAAAACTACAATGAGCAGTTCTTC

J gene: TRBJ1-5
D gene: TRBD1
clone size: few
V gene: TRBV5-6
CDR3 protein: CASSWGTGGSNQPQHF
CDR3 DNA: TGTGCCAGCAGCTGGGGGACAGGGGGTAGCAATCAGCCCCAGCATTTT

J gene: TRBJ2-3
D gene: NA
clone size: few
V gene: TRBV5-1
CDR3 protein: CASNPRGTFTDTQYF
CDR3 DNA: TGCGCCAGCAATCCGAGAGGGACGTTTACAGATACGCAGTATTTT